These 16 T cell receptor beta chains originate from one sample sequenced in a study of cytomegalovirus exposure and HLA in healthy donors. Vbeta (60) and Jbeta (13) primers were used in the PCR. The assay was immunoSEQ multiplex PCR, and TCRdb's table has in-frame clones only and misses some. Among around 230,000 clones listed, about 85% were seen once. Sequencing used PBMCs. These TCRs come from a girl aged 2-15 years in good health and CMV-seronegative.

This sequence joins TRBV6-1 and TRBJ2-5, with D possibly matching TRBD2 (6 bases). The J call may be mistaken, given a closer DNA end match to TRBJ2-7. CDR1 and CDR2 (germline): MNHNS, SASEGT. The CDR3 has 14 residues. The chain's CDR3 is CASSVSGLSYEQYF. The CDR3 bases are TGTGCCAGCAGTGTCTCGGGACTTTCCTACGAGCAGTACTTC.

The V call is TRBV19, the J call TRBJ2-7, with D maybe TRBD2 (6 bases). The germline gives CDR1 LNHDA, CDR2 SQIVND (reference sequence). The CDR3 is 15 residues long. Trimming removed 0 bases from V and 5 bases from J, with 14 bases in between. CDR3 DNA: TGTGCCAGTAGTATAGACTGGAGGGGCTGGGACGAGCAGTACTTC. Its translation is CASSIDWRGWDEQYF. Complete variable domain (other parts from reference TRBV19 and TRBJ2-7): DGGITQSPKYLFRKEGQNVTLSCEQNLNHDAMYWYRQDPGQGLRLIYYSQIVNDFQKGDIAEGYSVSREKKESFPLTVTSAQKNPTAFYLCASSIDWRGWDEQYFGPGTRLTVT.

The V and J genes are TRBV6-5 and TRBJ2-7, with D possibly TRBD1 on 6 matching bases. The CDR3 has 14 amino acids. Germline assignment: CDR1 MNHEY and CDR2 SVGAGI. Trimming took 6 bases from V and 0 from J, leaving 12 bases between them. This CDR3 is CASSLDSYSYEQYF. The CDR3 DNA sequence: TGTGCCAGCAGCCTGGACAGCTACTCCTACGAGCAGTACTTC.

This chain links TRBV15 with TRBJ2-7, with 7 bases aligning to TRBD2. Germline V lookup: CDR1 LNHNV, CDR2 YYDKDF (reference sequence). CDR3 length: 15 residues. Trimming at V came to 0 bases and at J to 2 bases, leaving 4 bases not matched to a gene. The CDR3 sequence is CATSRDSGRTYEQYF. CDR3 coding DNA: TGTGCCACCAGCAGAGATAGCGGGCGAACCTACGAGCAGTACTTC. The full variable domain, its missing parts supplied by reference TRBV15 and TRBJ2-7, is DAMVIQNPRYQVTQFGKPVTLSCSQTLNHNVMYWYQQKSSQAPKLLFHYYDKDFNNEADTPDNFQSRRPNTSFCFLDIRSPGLGDTAMYLCATSRDSGRTYEQYFGPGTRLTVT.

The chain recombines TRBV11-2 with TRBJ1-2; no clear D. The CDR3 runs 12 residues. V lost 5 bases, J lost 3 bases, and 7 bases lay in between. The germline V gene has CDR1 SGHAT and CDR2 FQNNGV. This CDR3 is CASSPPYYGYTF. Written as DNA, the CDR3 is TGTGCCAGCAGCCCTCCGTACTATGGCTACACCTTC.

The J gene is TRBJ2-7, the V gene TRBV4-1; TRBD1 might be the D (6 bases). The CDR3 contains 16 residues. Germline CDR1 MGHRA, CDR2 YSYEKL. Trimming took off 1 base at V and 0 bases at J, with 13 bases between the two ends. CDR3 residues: CASSQAFTGFSYEQYF. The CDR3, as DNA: TGCGCCAGCAGCCAAGCCTTTACAGGGTTCTCCTACGAGCAGTACTTC.

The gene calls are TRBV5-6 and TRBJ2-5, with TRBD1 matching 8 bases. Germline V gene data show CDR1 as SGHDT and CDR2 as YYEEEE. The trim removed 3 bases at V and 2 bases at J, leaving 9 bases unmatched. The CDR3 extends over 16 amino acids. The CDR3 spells CASSSGQGPSQETQYF. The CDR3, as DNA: TGTGCCAGCAGCTCTGGACAGGGCCCATCACAAGAGACCCAGTACTTC. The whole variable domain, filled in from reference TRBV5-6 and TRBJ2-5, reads DAGVTQSPTHLIKTRGQQVTLRCSPKSGHDTVSWYQQALGQGPQFIFQYYEEEERQRGNFPDRFSGHQFPNYSSELNVNALLLGDSALYLCASSSGQGPSQETQYFGPGTRLLVL.

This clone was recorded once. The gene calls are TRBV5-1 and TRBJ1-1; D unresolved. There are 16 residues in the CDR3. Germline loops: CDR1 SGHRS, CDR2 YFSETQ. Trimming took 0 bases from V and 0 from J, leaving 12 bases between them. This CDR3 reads CASSLGLPDLNTEAFF. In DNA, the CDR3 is TGCGCCAGCAGCTTGGGACTGCCCGACCTGAACACTGAAGCTTTCTTT.

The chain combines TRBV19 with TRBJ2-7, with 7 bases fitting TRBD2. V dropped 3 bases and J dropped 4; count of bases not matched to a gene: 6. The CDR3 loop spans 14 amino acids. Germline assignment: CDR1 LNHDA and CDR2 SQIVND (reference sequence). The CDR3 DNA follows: TGTGCCAGTAGTATTGCGGCGGGAGATTACGAGCAGTACTTC. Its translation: CASSIAAGDYEQYF.

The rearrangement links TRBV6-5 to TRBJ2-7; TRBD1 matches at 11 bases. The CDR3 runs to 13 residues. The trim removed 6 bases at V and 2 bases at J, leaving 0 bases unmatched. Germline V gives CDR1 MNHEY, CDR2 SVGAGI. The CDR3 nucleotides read TGTGCCAGCAGGGACAGGGGGCCCTACGAGCAGTACTTC. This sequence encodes CASRDRGPYEQYF.

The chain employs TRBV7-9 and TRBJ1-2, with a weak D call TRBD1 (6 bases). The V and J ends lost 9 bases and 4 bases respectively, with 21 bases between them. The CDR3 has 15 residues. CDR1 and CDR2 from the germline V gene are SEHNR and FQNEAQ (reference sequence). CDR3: CASFIAGQTVYGYTF. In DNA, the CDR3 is TGTGCCAGTTTCATAGCCGGACAGACAGTCTATGGCTACACCTTC.

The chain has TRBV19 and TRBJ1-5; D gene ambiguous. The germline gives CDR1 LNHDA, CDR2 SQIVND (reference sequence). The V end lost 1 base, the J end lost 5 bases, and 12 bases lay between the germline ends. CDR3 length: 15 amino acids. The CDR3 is CASSIGSHQDQPQHF. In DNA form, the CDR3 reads TGTGCCAGTAGTATAGGCAGCCACCAGGATCAGCCCCAGCATTTT.

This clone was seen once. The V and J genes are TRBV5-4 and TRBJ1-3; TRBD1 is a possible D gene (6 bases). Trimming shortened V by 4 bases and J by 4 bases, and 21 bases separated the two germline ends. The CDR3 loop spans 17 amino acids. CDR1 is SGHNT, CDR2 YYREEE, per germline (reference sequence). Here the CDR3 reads CASSGPTGYVEGNTIYF. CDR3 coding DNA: TGTGCCAGCAGCGGACCGACAGGATACGTCGAGGGAAACACCATATATTTT.

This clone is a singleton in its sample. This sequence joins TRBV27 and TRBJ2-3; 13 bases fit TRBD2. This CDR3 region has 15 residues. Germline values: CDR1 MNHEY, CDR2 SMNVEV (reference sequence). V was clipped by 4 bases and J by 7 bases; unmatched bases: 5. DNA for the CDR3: TGTGCCAGCAGTTCACGACTAGCGGGAGGTCATACGCAGTATTTT. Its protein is CASSSRLAGGHTQYF.

This CDR3 is CASSEELAGNTIYF. For the CDR3, the DNA is TGTGCCAGCTCGGAGGAACTAGCTGGAAACACCATATATTTT. This sequence joins TRBV18 and TRBJ1-3; D is undetermined. Germline values: CDR1 KGHSH, CDR2 LQKENI. The CDR3 sequence is 14 residues long. Trimming pared 6 bases from V and 2 bases from J, leaving 11 bases between. Full variable domain (missing parts from reference TRBV18 and TRBJ1-3): NAGVMQNPRHLVRRRGQEARLRCSPMKGHSHVYWYRQLPEEGLKFMVYLQKENIIDESGMPKERFSAEFPKEGPSILRIQQVVRGDSAAYFCASSEELAGNTIYFGEGSWLTVV.

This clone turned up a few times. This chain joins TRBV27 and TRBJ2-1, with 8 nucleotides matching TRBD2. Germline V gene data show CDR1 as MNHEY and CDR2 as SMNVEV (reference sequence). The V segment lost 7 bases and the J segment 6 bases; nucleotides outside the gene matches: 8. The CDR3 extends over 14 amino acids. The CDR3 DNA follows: TGTGCCAGCACTCTCTCGGGGGGGGGCAATGAGCAGTTCTTC. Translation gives CASTLSGGGNEQFF.